The 3 T cell receptor beta chains below were found in one sample sequenced in a study of T-cell memory formation after mild COVID-19. MiXCR was run by TCRdb on the 5' RACE reads, yielding one entry per CDR3 protein. The sample has approximately 410,000 distinct CDR3 sequences, less than 25% seen once. Sequencing was done on a sample of PBMCs or a T cell subset sorted from them (not recorded which). The receptors shown here come from an adult woman who had mild COVID-19 (a few samples of this study predate the infection). Cell type and time point are not known.

The rearrangement links TRBV5-1 to TRBJ2-1, with a weak D call TRBD2 (6 bases). V shed 0 bases and J shed 14 bases, with 12 bases lying between them. The germline V gene encodes CDR1 SGHRS and CDR2 YFSETQ. The CDR3 is 12 residues long. The CDR3 DNA follows: TGCGCCAGCAGCTTGGGGGGGGACCTCGAGTTCTTC. Amino acids: CASSLGGDLEFF.

CDR3 amino acids: CASSLFPGGTEAFF. The CDR3, as DNA: TGTGCCAGCAGCTTATTCCCAGGGGGCACTGAAGCTTTCTTT. J is TRBJ1-1 and V is TRBV7-2, with 7 bases that match TRBD1. V shed 2 bases, J shed 4 bases, and the junction held 4 bases outside the gene matches. The length of the CDR3 is 14 residues. Per germline, CDR1 SGHTA and CDR2 FQGNSA.

This clonotype has more than one count but fewer than ten. The chain uses TRBV5-1 and TRBJ2-2; TRBD1 aligns across 9 bases. This CDR3 spans 16 amino acids. Germline-derived CDR1 and CDR2 are SGHRS and YFSETQ. Trimming removed 4 bases from V and 5 bases from J; junction bases left unmatched: 9. This chain's CDR3 is CASSPRTGAGTGELFF. CDR3 in DNA: TGCGCCAGCAGCCCAAGGACAGGGGCCGGGACCGGGGAGCTGTTTTTT.